Below, 12 T cell receptor beta chains from the same sample are listed, as sequenced in a study of blood T cell repertoires in COVID-19. Repertoires were generated with immunoSEQ multiplex PCR, while TCRdb's copy carries only in-frame clones and drops some. The profile shows under 450,000 clones, roughly 88% of them singletons. Input material: peripheral blood. These receptors all come from a woman in her forties or fifties with COVID-19, enrolled during active disease.

This clone turned up a few times. The chain is built from TRBV6-5 and TRBJ2-1, with 9 positions matching TRBD2. The CDR3 covers 15 residues. The V segment lost 8 bases and the J segment 7 bases; nucleotides outside the gene matches: 12. CDR1 and CDR2 (germline): MNHEY, SVGAGI. CDR3 residues: CASREAGGPENEQFF. The CDR3 DNA is TGTGCCAGCCGGGAGGCGGGGGGGCCCGAGAATGAGCAGTTCTTC.

The genes are TRBV7-2 and TRBJ2-7; tentative D call: TRBD1 (7 bases). The CDR3 has 15 residues. V gave up 3 bases and J gave up 1 base, with 13 bases separating them. Germline lookup yields CDR1 SGHTA and CDR2 FQGNSA. DNA for the CDR3: TGTGCCAGCAGCTTGGAGGGGGCCATATCCTACGAGCAGTACTTC. The encoded protein is CASSLEGAISYEQYF. The variable domain in full, with the rest retrieved from reference TRBV7-2 and TRBJ2-7, is GAGVSQSPSNKVTEKGKDVELRCDPISGHTALYWYRQSLGQGLEFLIYFQGNSAPDKSGLPSDRFSAERTGGSVSTLTIQRTQQEDSAVYLCASSLEGAISYEQYFGPGTRLTVT.

The V gene is TRBV7-9, the J gene TRBJ2-7, with TRBD1 matching 10 bases. The length of the CDR3 is 14 residues. The V gene's germline CDR1 is SEHNR and CDR2 FQNEAQ (reference sequence). Losses at the gene ends were 5 bases for V and 6 bases for J; bases not matched to a gene: 7. The CDR3 region is CASSPGTGVSEQYF. The CDR3 DNA is TGTGCCAGCAGCCCCGGGACAGGGGTATCCGAGCAGTACTTC. Full variable domain (rest looked up from reference TRBV7-9 and TRBJ2-7): DTGVSQNPRHKITKRGQNVTFRCDPISEHNRLYWYRQTLGQGPEFLTYFQNEAQLEKSRLLSDRFSAERPKGSFSTLEIQRTEQGDSAMYLCASSPGTGVSEQYFGPGTRLTVT.

The V call is TRBV4-1, the J call TRBJ1-2, with 7 bases lining up with TRBD1. The J segment lost 7 bases and the V segment lost 4 bases, leaving 6 bases of the junction unmatched. The V gene's germline CDR1 is MGHRA and CDR2 YSYEKL. This CDR3 is 13 amino acids long. CDR3: CASSPWDSFGYTF. The CDR3 nucleotides are TGCGCCAGCAGCCCATGGGACAGCTTTGGCTACACCTTC.

The chain has TRBV12-5 and TRBJ1-2, with D unresolved. The CDR3 covers 16 residues. V lost 5 bases to trimming and J lost 3 bases, with 19 bases between them. CDR1 is LGHNT and CDR2 is FRNRAP in the germline V gene. The CDR3 coding sequence is TGTGCTAGTGGTCCGCCGTTCGAGGCTGAATACTATGGCTACACCTTC. This encodes CASGPPFEAEYYGYTF. Full variable domain (missing parts from reference TRBV12-5 and TRBJ1-2): DARVTQTPRHKVTEMGQEVTMRCQPILGHNTVFWYRQTMMQGLELLAYFRNRAPLDDSGMPKDRFSAEMPDATLATLKIQPSEPRDSAVYFCASGPPFEAEYYGYTFGSGTRLTVV.

The J gene is TRBJ1-1, the V gene TRBV6-5, with D possibly being TRBD1 (6 bases). V lost 7 bases and J lost 10, with 19 bases in between. The CDR3 totals 13 residues. The V gene's germline CDR1 is MNHEY and CDR2 SVGAGI. CDR3: CASTDPRGWGAFF. The CDR3 DNA reads TGTGCCAGCACCGACCCCAGGGGTTGGGGAGCTTTCTTT.

The chain joins TRBV30 to TRBJ1-2; tentative D call: TRBD1 (6 bases). Germline V gene sequence: CDR1 GTSNPN, CDR2 SVGIG (reference sequence). CDR3 length equals 13 residues. Trimming shortened V by 7 bases and J by 4 bases, and 16 bases separated the two germline ends. The CDR3 protein is CAFARGAGYGYTF. CDR3 in DNA: TGTGCCTTTGCCCGGGGGGCGGGCTATGGCTACACCTTC.

This rearrangement joins TRBV11-3 to TRBJ2-3, with 8 bases that match TRBD1. Germline CDR1 is SGHNT and CDR2 is YENEEA. This CDR3 has 14 residues. V shed 5 bases and J 2 bases; nucleotides not matched to a gene: 3. The CDR3: CASSPTGATDTQYF. CDR3 in DNA: TGTGCCAGCAGCCCGACAGGGGCCACAGATACGCAGTATTTT.

This clone appeared a single time. Different DNA sequences within this sample yield the same CDR3. The CDR3 protein is CASSEQGVNTEAFF. The CDR3 DNA reads as TGTGCCAGCAGTGAACAGGGGGTGAACACTGAAGCTTTCTTT. The V and J genes are TRBV2 and TRBJ1-1, with TRBD1 identical over 7 bases. The germline gives CDR1 SNHLY, CDR2 FYNNEI. The CDR3 is 14 amino acids. Germline trimming cut 2 bases from V and 0 bases from J; bases unmatched to any gene: 0.

Concerning this clone itself: Sequence at one end of the junction differs from germline and may be a read error. The chain is built from TRBV11-2 and TRBJ1-1; perhaps TRBD1 as D (5 bases). Germline loops: CDR1 SGHAT, CDR2 FQNNGV. This CDR3 has 15 residues. The CDR3 sequence is CASSLGTARVPEAFF. CDR3 DNA sequence: TGTGCCAGCAGTTTAGGGACCGCCAGGGTCCCTGAAGCTTTCTTT.

The chain carries TRBV6-5 and TRBJ2-7, with 12 bases aligning to TRBD2. The length of the CDR3 is 15 residues. Germline lookup yields CDR1 MNHEY and CDR2 SVGAGI. Losses at the gene ends were 6 bases for V and 3 bases for J; bases not matched to a gene: 6. In nucleotides, the CDR3 is TGTGCCAGCAGACCAACTAGCGGGGGGTTCTACGAGCAGTACTTC. Encoded protein: CASRPTSGGFYEQYF.

The chain is built from TRBV28 and TRBJ1-5; 9 nucleotides align to TRBD1. With 3 bases clipped from V and 4 bases from J, the junction kept 7 bases outside the gene matches. From germline, CDR1 is MDHEN and CDR2 SYDVKM. The CDR3 sequence is 16 residues long. In DNA form, the CDR3 reads TGTGCCAGCAGTTTGGCGGACAGGGGAAGGAATCAGCCCCAGCATTTT. Its translation: CASSLADRGRNQPQHF.